This TCR beta chain originates from a study of T cell clusters in autoimmune cytopenias. Considering frequency, this clonotype is medium-sized. From germline, CDR1 is GTSNPN and CDR2 SVGIG (reference sequence). The CDR3 runs 12 residues. TRB amplification used approximately 250 ng of peripheral blood genomic DNA. TRB rearrangements were amplified by touch-down multiplex PCR with mixed TRB-A/B primers. TCRdb derives one entry per CDR3 protein from the multiplex PCR reads, leaving out DNA. Its clone listing holds several thousand distinct CDR3 sequences. The same data also went into a second study, on T cell repertoires in aging, cancer and after chemotherapy. As that report states: Compared with age-matched healthy donors, untreated hematological or solid cancer patients showed higher blood TCR clonality. Across the chemotherapy interval, each cancer cohort showed higher median generation probability, suggesting thymic rebound.

Sequencing used peripheral blood. This chain connects TRBV30 to TRBJ2-5. The TCR sequence derives from a human donor in good health. Here the CDR3 reads CAWSTQGETQYF.